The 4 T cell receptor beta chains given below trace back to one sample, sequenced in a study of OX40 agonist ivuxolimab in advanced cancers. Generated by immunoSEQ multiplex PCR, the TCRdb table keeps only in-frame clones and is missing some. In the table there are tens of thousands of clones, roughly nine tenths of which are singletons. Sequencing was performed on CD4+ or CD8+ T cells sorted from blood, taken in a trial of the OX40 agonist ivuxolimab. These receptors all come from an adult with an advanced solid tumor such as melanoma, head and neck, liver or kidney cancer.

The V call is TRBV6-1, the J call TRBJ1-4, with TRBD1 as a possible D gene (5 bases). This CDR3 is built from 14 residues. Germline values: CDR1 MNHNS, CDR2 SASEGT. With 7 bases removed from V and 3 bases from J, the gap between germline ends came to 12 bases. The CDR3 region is CASMGVGSNEKLFF. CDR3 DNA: TGTGCCAGCATGGGGGTGGGTTCTAATGAAAAACTGTTTTTT.

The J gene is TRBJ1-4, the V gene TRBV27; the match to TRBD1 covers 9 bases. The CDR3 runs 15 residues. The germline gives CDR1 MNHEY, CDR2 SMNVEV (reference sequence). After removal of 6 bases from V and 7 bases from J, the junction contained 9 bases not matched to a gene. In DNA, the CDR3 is TGTGCCAGCAGAAGGAAGGGACAGGGCGGTGAAAAACTGTTTTTT. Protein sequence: CASRRKGQGGEKLFF.

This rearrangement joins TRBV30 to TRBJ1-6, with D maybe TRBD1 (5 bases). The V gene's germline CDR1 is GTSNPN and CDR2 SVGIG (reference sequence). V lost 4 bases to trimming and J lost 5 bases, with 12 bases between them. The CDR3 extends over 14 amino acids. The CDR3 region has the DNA TGTGCCTGGAAACCGGGGCGAAATAATTCACCCCTCCACTTT. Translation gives CAWKPGRNNSPLHF.

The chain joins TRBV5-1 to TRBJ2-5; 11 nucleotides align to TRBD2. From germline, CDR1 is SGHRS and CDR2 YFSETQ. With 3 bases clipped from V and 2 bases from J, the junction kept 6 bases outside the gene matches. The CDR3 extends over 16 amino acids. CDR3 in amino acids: CASSSPGLAVQETQYF. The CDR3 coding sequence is TGCGCCAGCAGCTCACCGGGACTAGCGGTACAAGAGACCCAGTACTTC.